This T cell receptor beta chain was captured in a study of T cell repertoires in cytomegalovirus infection. Looking at the study overall: Used in the study were CMV epitopes, some recently identified and HLA-C-restricted, others well-studied and HLA-B-restricted. Public signatures in TCR beta pointed to CMV infection and matching HLA type.

This CDR3 region has 14 residues. Germline assignment: CDR1 PRHDT and CDR2 FYEKMQ (reference sequence). V lost 9 bases and J 4 bases, leaving 15 bases between the germline ends. TCRdb independently ran MiXCR on the reads; one entry per CDR3 protein. The data contain approximately 1,000,000 distinct CDR3 sequences, around a third of them singletons. For this clonotype: The target antigen is unknown.

Whole-study findings and limits: Dominant in the ex vivo response were TCR beta clonotypes restricted by HLA-C and specific for CMV. Carriers of CMV and the relevant HLA type were discriminated by public TCR beta frequency.

The chain has TRBV13 and TRBJ1-4, with no clear D. This clonotype originated in a human donor in good health (CMV status not recorded). Some clones in this sample may be carry-over from other donors' samples. The source was cultured CD8+ T cells from PBMCs, collected from culture after CMV antigen stimulation. In nucleotides, the CDR3 is TGTGCCAGTAATCACCGGGCCCTTAATGAAAAACTGTTTTTT. Translation: CASNHRALNEKLFF.